The 23 T cell receptor beta chains below were found in one sample sequenced in a study of cytomegalovirus exposure and HLA in healthy donors. 13 Jbeta primers and 60 Vbeta primers were used for the PCR. Method: immunoSEQ multiplex PCR; TCRdb's copy keeps in-frame clones and lacks some. The repertoire holds around 130,000 clones, about 85% seen once, with approximately 1.7% in the top ten. Sequencing was carried out using PBMCs. The receptors were sampled from a boy aged 10-17 years in good health and CMV-seronegative.

For the CDR3, the DNA is TGCGCCAGCAGCCTTCGTTCACTAGCGGATTACAATGAGCAGTTCTTC. Its translation is CASSLRSLADYNEQFF. The chain recombines TRBV4-3 with TRBJ2-1, with TRBD2 matching over 8 bases. V lost 4 bases and J lost 4; bases outside the gene matches: 9. The length of the CDR3 is 16 residues. Looked up from germline, CDR1 is LGHNA and CDR2 is YSLEER.

The chain couples TRBV9 to TRBJ2-3; D may be TRBD2 (7 bases). The germline V gene encodes CDR1 SGDLS and CDR2 YYNGEE. Trimming shortened V by 0 bases and J by 2 bases, and 13 bases separated the two germline ends. CDR3 size: 16 residues. CDR3 DNA sequence: TGTGCCAGCAGCGTAGTCGGGGGGCAAGACACAGATACGCAGTATTTT. Translating it yields CASSVVGGQDTDTQYF.

This clone has just a few counts. This chain uses TRBV6-5 with TRBJ1-5; 7 bases are shared with TRBD1. This CDR3 contains 14 residues. Trimming took 5 bases from V and 4 from J; bases not matched to a gene: 5. The germline V gene has CDR1 MNHEY and CDR2 SVGAGI. The CDR3 sequence: CASSPDRRNQPQHF. The CDR3 nucleotides are TGTGCCAGCAGTCCGGACAGGCGTAATCAGCCCCAGCATTTT.

The chain employs TRBV11-2 and TRBJ1-2; D gene uncertain. CDR3 length: 13 residues. Deletions cut 2 bases from V and 4 bases from J, with 8 bases between. CDR1 SGHAT and CDR2 FQNNGV come from the germline V gene. The CDR3 sequence: CASSLISGYGYTF. The CDR3 nucleotides read TGTGCCAGCAGCTTAATTTCAGGCTATGGCTACACCTTC.

This chain connects TRBV19 to TRBJ1-1; D may be TRBD1 (5 bases). CDR3 length equals 17 residues. Per the germline V gene, CDR1 is LNHDA and CDR2 is SQIVND (reference sequence). Trimming stripped 7 bases from V and 1 base from J, with 22 bases between. CDR3 DNA: TGTGCCAGTACCAAGAGGCAGGGCTTTACTCAGAACACTGAAGCTTTCTTT. This sequence encodes CASTKRQGFTQNTEAFF. Full variable domain (remainder filled in from reference TRBV19 and TRBJ1-1): DGGITQSPKYLFRKEGQNVTLSCEQNLNHDAMYWYRQDPGQGLRLIYYSQIVNDFQKGDIAEGYSVSREKKESFPLTVTSAQKNPTAFYLCASTKRQGFTQNTEAFFGQGTRLTVV.

The V call is TRBV5-4, the J call TRBJ2-1; D is perhaps TRBD2 (7 bases). Trimming took off 4 bases at V and 9 bases at J, with 14 bases between the two ends. Germline-derived CDR1 and CDR2 are SGHNT and YYREEE (reference sequence). The CDR3 consists of 13 residues. The CDR3 reads CASSQGGGAEQFF. The CDR3 DNA is TGTGCCAGCAGCCAAGGTGGGGGGGCTGAGCAGTTCTTC.

This clone was observed once. The chain combines TRBV29-1 with TRBJ2-3; 8 nucleotides agree with TRBD2. Germline CDR1 SQVTM, CDR2 ANQGSEA. J was trimmed by 4 bases and V by 3 bases; bases with no gene match: 3. CDR3 length equals 13 residues. CDR3 amino acids: CSVEVGGADTQYF. The DNA for the CDR3 is TGCAGCGTTGAGGTCGGGGGGGCAGATACGCAGTATTTT.

V usage is TRBV15 and J usage is TRBJ1-5; 7 bases are shared with TRBD1. The CDR3 is 16 amino acids. The ends lost 0 bases at V and 5 bases at J; junction bases unmatched: 7. Per germline, CDR1 LNHNV and CDR2 YYDKDF (reference sequence). The CDR3 nucleotides are TGTGCCACCAGCAGAGAGGACAGGTTAGGGTATCAGCCCCAGCATTTT. This sequence encodes CATSREDRLGYQPQHF.

The chain employs TRBV27 and TRBJ1-1, with 9 positions matching TRBD1. The CDR3 totals 13 residues. The germline V gene has CDR1 MNHEY and CDR2 SMNVEV (reference sequence). V gave up 6 bases and J gave up 9 bases; unmatched junction bases: 8. The CDR3 loop is CASSPGTGLKAFF. The CDR3 bases are TGTGCCAGCAGCCCCGGGACAGGGCTTAAAGCTTTCTTT.

The V call is TRBV27, the J call TRBJ2-7, with D possibly TRBD1 on 6 matching bases. CDR3 length: 17 residues. The V gene lost 4 bases and the J gene lost 4 bases, with 23 bases spanning the gap. The germline CDR1 and CDR2 sequences are MNHEY and SMNVEV (reference sequence). Here the CDR3 DNA reads TGTGCCAGCAGTTCCGTAGGGGGACGGCGCCTTCTTTACGAGCAGTACTTC. It yields the protein CASSSVGGRRLLYEQYF.

V gene TRBV7-6 combines with J gene TRBJ2-5; 13 nucleotides agree with TRBD2. Germline V gene lookup returns CDR1 SGHVS and CDR2 FNYEAQ. The CDR3 loop spans 17 amino acids. V was clipped by 1 base and J by 0 bases; unmatched bases: 2. CDR3 nucleotides: TGTGCCAGCAGCTTAGGGGGACTAGCGGGATACCAAGAGACCCAGTACTTC. This gives the protein CASSLGGLAGYQETQYF.

The chain carries TRBV18 and TRBJ2-1; D gene ambiguous. This CDR3 contains 13 residues. Between the trimmed V and J ends, which lost 2 bases and 8 bases, there was a span of 10 bases. CDR1 is KGHSH and CDR2 is LQKENI in the germline V gene. CDR3 sequence (DNA): TGTGCCAGCTCACCAGATTTACGAGATGAGCAGTTCTTC. This sequence encodes CASSPDLRDEQFF. Complete variable domain (other parts from reference TRBV18 and TRBJ2-1): NAGVMQNPRHLVRRRGQEARLRCSPMKGHSHVYWYRQLPEEGLKFMVYLQKENIIDESGMPKERFSAEFPKEGPSILRIQQVVRGDSAAYFCASSPDLRDEQFFGPGTRLTVL.

The rearrangement joins TRBV27 to TRBJ1-6, with unresolved D. Germline lookup yields CDR1 MNHEY and CDR2 SMNVEV (reference sequence). Trimming removed 5 bases from V and 8 bases from J, with 10 bases in between. The CDR3 has 13 residues. CDR3 in DNA: TGTGCCAGCAGTCTCCGGGTGGATTCACCCCTCCACTTT. Protein product: CASSLRVDSPLHF.

The chain uses TRBV9 and TRBJ2-3, with D possibly TRBD1 on 5 matching bases. The V and J ends lost 0 bases and 3 bases respectively, with 14 bases between them. CDR1 is SGDLS, CDR2 YYNGEE, per germline. The CDR3 runs 16 residues. The CDR3 protein is CASSVGSRTTTDTQYF. CDR3 sequence (DNA): TGTGCCAGCAGCGTAGGGTCTAGGACAACAACAGATACGCAGTATTTT.

This chain joins TRBV7-2 and TRBJ2-5; tentatively, D is TRBD2 (7 bases). Germline V gene lookup returns CDR1 SGHTA and CDR2 FQGNSA. The CDR3 has 15 residues. Between the trimmed V and J ends, which lost 1 base and 1 base, there was a span of 10 bases. CDR3 amino acids: CASSLVGGRQETQYF. In DNA form, the CDR3 reads TGTGCCAGCAGCTTAGTCGGGGGGCGCCAAGAGACCCAGTACTTC.

The chain couples TRBV10-3 to TRBJ2-5; D is possibly TRBD2 (6 bases). CDR1 and CDR2 (germline): ENHRY, SYGVKD. Deletions cut 8 bases from V and 0 bases from J, with 7 bases between. This CDR3 contains 12 residues. CDR3 DNA: TGTGCCATCGGCGGGGACCAAGAGACCCAGTACTTC. Translation gives CAIGGDQETQYF.

This sequence joins TRBV30 and TRBJ2-6; D is uncertain. V lost 2 bases and J lost 1, with 15 bases in between. Germline V lookup: CDR1 GTSNPN, CDR2 SVGIG (reference sequence). The CDR3 covers 17 residues. The CDR3 nucleotides are TGTGCCTGGAGTCCACTCCGCCGATCGTCTGGGGCCAACGTCCTGACTTTC. Protein: CAWSPLRRSSGANVLTF.

This clone showed up just a few times. The chain combines TRBV4-1 with TRBJ2-7; D is possibly TRBD2 (6 bases). The CDR3 is 14 residues long. The germline V gene encodes CDR1 MGHRA and CDR2 YSYEKL. The V gene lost 1 base and the J gene lost 10 bases, with 17 bases spanning the gap. The CDR3 nucleotides are TGCGCCAGCAGCCAAGTAGGAGGCAGGAGGGACCAGTACTTC. This encodes CASSQVGGRRDQYF.

The rearrangement uses TRBV30 and TRBJ2-7; TRBD1 matches at 9 bases. The V gene's germline CDR1 is GTSNPN and CDR2 SVGIG (reference sequence). CDR3 length: 15 amino acids. V was clipped by 4 bases and J by 1 base; unmatched bases: 8. The DNA for the CDR3 is TGTGCCTGGAATCCCAAGGACAGGGGATCCTACGAGCAGTACTTC. As protein: CAWNPKDRGSYEQYF.

The gene calls are TRBV2 and TRBJ2-1, with a tentative D call TRBD1 (5 bases). Per the germline V gene, CDR1 is SNHLY and CDR2 is FYNNEI. Trimming shortened V by 0 bases and J by 9 bases, and 15 bases separated the two germline ends. This CDR3 region has 15 residues. The CDR3 nucleotides read TGTGCCAGCAGTGAAGCGCTTCAAGGGGTTGGTGAGCAGTTCTTC. It codes for CASSEALQGVGEQFF. Variable domain in full (rest from reference TRBV2 and TRBJ2-1): EPEVTQTPSHQVTQMGQEVILRCVPISNHLYFYWYRQILGQKVEFLVSFYNNEISEKSEIFDDQFSVERPDGSNFTLKIRSTKLEDSAMYFCASSEALQGVGEQFFGPGTRLTVL.

CDR3 DNA sequence: TGTGCCAGCAGTTACTGGGCGGGGGGGCCCGGCGGGACCCAGTACTTC. Its protein is CASSYWAGGPGGTQYF. The chain joins TRBV6-5 to TRBJ2-5, with TRBD2 matching over 9 bases. Trimming took 1 base from V and 7 from J; bases not matched to a gene: 10. Germline values: CDR1 MNHEY, CDR2 SVGAGI. The CDR3 spans 16 residues.

The chain has TRBV7-6 and TRBJ2-5; D might be TRBD1 (6 bases). Trimming cost V 5 bases and J 6 bases, with 7 bases left between them. The germline V gene has CDR1 SGHVS and CDR2 FNYEAQ. The CDR3 is 11 amino acids. The CDR3 protein is CASSQGQTQYF. CDR3 nucleotide sequence: TGTGCCAGCAGCCAGGGGCAGACCCAGTACTTC.

The rearrangement links TRBV19 to TRBJ1-2; possible D gene TRBD1, 6 bases. CDR3 length equals 16 residues. The germline gives CDR1 LNHDA, CDR2 SQIVND (reference sequence). V was shortened by 4 bases and J by 0 bases, with 15 bases between the two germline ends. The CDR3 DNA reads as TGTGCCAGTAGTACTCCCCGAGGGGGGGCTAACTATGGCTACACCTTC. Encoded protein: CASSTPRGGANYGYTF.